This is a list of T cell receptor beta chains from one sample in a study of memory CD4+ T cells and cytomegalovirus serostatus. Profiled with immunoSEQ multiplex PCR; TCRdb holds only in-frame clones, not every one. The sample lists nearly 60,000 clones, roughly 77% occurring once. The specimen sequenced was memory CD4+ T cells from blood. These TCRs come from an adult in good health and CMV-seronegative. Both conserved end residues are part of each CDR3. A D gene is named only where the DNA matches it firmly. Size tells how often a clone was seen (once, few, many) or the class of an expanded clone, and some rows leave it out.

V,J,D,size,DNA,CDR3
TRBV7-2,TRBJ1-2,TRBD1,NA,TGTGCCAGCAGCTTAGGGGAGACAGGGAGGGGTGGCTACACCTTC,CASSLGETGRGGYTF
TRBV7-2,TRBJ1-5,TRBD1,few,TGTGCCAGCAGCCTCCCGACAGGGACCAATCAGCCCCAGCATTTT,CASSLPTGTNQPQHF
TRBV4-2,TRBJ1-4,NA,NA,TGTGCCAGCAGCCACCAACAGGCCCAGGGGCCCACTAATGAAAAACTGTTTTTT,CASSHQQAQGPTNEKLFF
TRBV7-6,TRBJ1-1,NA,NA,TGTGCCAGCAGCTTATTTCCTGCCAGTTTGAACACTGAAGCTTTCTTT,CASSLFPASLNTEAFF
TRBV2,TRBJ1-3,NA,few,TGTGCCAGCAGTGATCTGGGGACTTGGGGTGGAAACACCATATATTTT,CASSDLGTWGGNTIYF
TRBV28,TRBJ2-1,TRBD1,NA,TGTGCCAGCAGGTCCGGGACAGGGGCCTACAATGAGCAGTTCTTC,CASRSGTGAYNEQFF
TRBV11-2,TRBJ2-1,NA,few,TGTGCCAGCAGCTTAGGGGTGGACACGTACAATGAGCAGTTCTTC,CASSLGVDTYNEQFF
TRBV28,TRBJ2-3,TRBD2,NA,TGTGCCAGCAGTCTCCTAGCGGGAGGTCCAGATACGCAGTATTTT,CASSLLAGGPDTQYF
TRBV7-3,TRBJ2-3,NA,NA,TGTGCCAGCAGCTTAACGTCTCTTGGGACTGGCAACACAGATACGCAGTATTTT,CASSLTSLGTGNTDTQYF
TRBV5-1,TRBJ1-1,TRBD1,NA,TGCGCCAGCAGTCGGGACAGGGTAGGTGCTGAAGCTTTCTTT,CASSRDRVGAEAFF
TRBV2,TRBJ1-1,NA,NA,TGTGCCAGCACCCGGATGGACAGAAACACTGAAGCTTTCTTT,CASTRMDRNTEAFF
TRBV4-1,TRBJ2-1,TRBD2,NA,TGCGCCAGCAGCCAAGCAGGGACTAGCGGGAGTCAGGGTGAGCAGTTCTTC,CASSQAGTSGSQGEQFF
TRBV19,TRBJ2-6,TRBD1,NA,TGTGCCAGCCAGACCGCGGGACAGGGGGCATCTGGGGCCAACGTCCTGACTTTC,CASQTAGQGASGANVLTF
TRBV11-2,TRBJ1-2,NA,NA,TGTGCCAGCAGCCTGACAGGTTCTTATGGCTACACCTTC,CASSLTGSYGYTF
TRBV2,TRBJ1-2,NA,NA,TGTGCCAGCCTCCAGGCCCACTATGGCTACACCTTC,CASLQAHYGYTF
TRBV2,TRBJ1-2,TRBD1,NA,TGTGCCAGCAGTGGGGGACAGGGGGCTGGGTATGGCTACACCTTC,CASSGGQGAGYGYTF
TRBV10-2,TRBJ2-3,TRBD2,NA,TGCGCCAGCAGTGAGCCCGGGACTAGCGGCCTCCGTTTT,CASSEPGTSGLRF
TRBV14,TRBJ2-7,NA,NA,TGTGCCAGCAGCCCCGCCGGAGGGGGCTACGAGCAGTACTTC,CASSPAGGGYEQYF
TRBV30,TRBJ1-5,NA,NA,TGTGCCTGGAGCCGCGGGGACGGGCAGCCCCAGCATTTT,CAWSRGDGQPQHF
TRBV7-2,TRBJ1-3,NA,NA,TGTGCCAGCAGCTTAGTCCCGGACGCTGGAAACACCATATATTTT,CASSLVPDAGNTIYF
TRBV28,TRBJ1-2,NA,once,TGTGCCAGCAGTTTTAAAGACGGATGGGGCTTC,CASSFKDGWGF
TRBV27,TRBJ1-2,TRBD1,NA,TGTGCCAGCAGTCCTTCATCGACAGGGGGTGGGGGCTACACCTTC,CASSPSSTGGGGYTF
TRBV29-1,TRBJ1-1,TRBD1,NA,TGCAGCTTCTTACAGGGGGTTGAGGCAGCTTTCTTT,CSFLQGVEAAFF